The 20 T cell receptor beta chains in this list originate from one sample, sequenced in a study of graft-versus-host responses after intestinal transplantation. Here immunoSEQ multiplex PCR was the method, and the copy in TCRdb shows in-frame clones only, minus some. The sample has 10,000 to 15,000 clones; over 70% are singletons. Graft specimens yielded both intraepithelial and lamina propria lymphocytes. Material: ileum tissue, obtained 142 days after intestinal transplantation. The source is a human patient who received an intestinal transplant, so some T cells may come from the graft donor.

In its sample, this clone is large. Germline is not matched at one junction end, which may reflect a read error. The chain recombines TRBV7-7 with TRBJ2-3; D perhaps matches TRBD1 (5 bases). Germline CDR1 reads SSHAT; CDR2 reads FNYEAQ (reference sequence). The CDR3 runs to 16 residues. In DNA, the CDR3 is TGTGCTAGCAGCTTAGGAGCAGGGCTCCCCACAGATACGCAGTATTTT. Residues: CASSLGAGLPTDTQYF.

This clone has a handful of counts. The chain links TRBV10-2 to TRBJ2-7, with a possible D match to TRBD1 (5 bases). Germline CDR1 WSHSY, CDR2 SAAADI. The V and J ends lost 1 base and 9 bases respectively, with 7 bases between them. This CDR3 is 11 amino acids long. The CDR3 reads CASSEYGAQYF. The CDR3 bases are TGCGCCAGCAGTGAGTATGGGGCGCAGTACTTC.

The V gene is TRBV7-2, the J gene TRBJ1-2; no clear D gene. CDR1 is SGHTA and CDR2 is FQGNSA in the germline V gene. V lost 3 bases to trimming and J lost 4 bases, with 9 bases between them. This CDR3 has 13 residues. CDR3 in amino acids: CASSFGVAYGYTF. For the CDR3, the DNA is TGTGCCAGCAGCTTCGGAGTGGCCTATGGCTACACCTTC.

This chain uses TRBV6-5 with TRBJ2-1; TRBD2 agrees at 8 bases. The V gene's germline CDR1 is MNHEY and CDR2 SVGAGI. The CDR3 is 16 amino acids. With V trimmed by 4 bases and J by 8 bases, 13 bases remained unmatched. As DNA, the CDR3 is TGTGCCAGCAGTTCTCTCGGTAGCGGGATGGAAGATGAGCAGTTCTTC. This gives the protein CASSSLGSGMEDEQFF.

This chain uses TRBV6-1 with TRBJ1-5, with D possibly being TRBD1 (5 bases). The germline gives CDR1 MNHNS, CDR2 SASEGT. V lost 4 bases and J 2 bases, leaving 9 bases between the germline ends. The CDR3 has 14 amino acids. The CDR3 loop reads CASSAGYGNQPQHF. DNA for the CDR3: TGTGCCAGCAGTGCAGGGTACGGCAATCAGCCCCAGCATTTT.

J is TRBJ2-6 and V is TRBV30, with D possibly TRBD2 on 7 matching bases. The CDR3 consists of 16 residues. Germline lookup yields CDR1 GTSNPN and CDR2 SVGIG (reference sequence). The V gene lost 2 bases and the J gene lost 0 bases, with 11 bases spanning the gap. CDR3 sequence (DNA): TGTGCCTGGAGTAAAGGGGGGGACTCTGGGGCCAACGTCCTGACTTTC. This codes for CAWSKGGDSGANVLTF.

The V call is TRBV2, the J call TRBJ2-3; TRBD2 matches at 11 bases. CDR3 length equals 14 residues. Unmatched junction bases numbered 5, after V lost 10 bases and J lost 2 bases. CDR1 SNHLY and CDR2 FYNNEI come from the germline V gene. DNA of the CDR3: TGTGCCAACGGACTAGCGGGTACCACAGATACGCAGTATTTT. This encodes CANGLAGTTDTQYF.

This clone has only a few counts. V usage is TRBV6-4 and J usage is TRBJ2-1, with 12 bases that match TRBD2. Germline CDR1 reads MRHNA; CDR2 reads SNTAGT. V was clipped by 2 bases and J by 7 bases; unmatched bases: 0. The CDR3 runs to 14 residues. The CDR3 here is CASSDGLAGNEQFF. The DNA of the CDR3 is TGTGCCAGCAGTGACGGACTAGCGGGGAATGAGCAGTTCTTC.

The genes are TRBV6-5 and TRBJ2-7; D possibly corresponds to TRBD2 (6 bases). The germline V gene encodes CDR1 MNHEY and CDR2 SVGAGI. CDR3 length: 12 amino acids. The ends were cut back, 8 bases at V and 5 bases at J, with 13 bases in the middle. CDR3: CASGTVRDEQYF. In DNA, the CDR3 is TGTGCCAGCGGGACTGTCAGAGACGAGCAGTACTTC.

The V call is TRBV6-1, the J call TRBJ1-6; D is unresolved. The CDR3 is 15 amino acids. CDR1 is MNHNS, CDR2 SASEGT, per germline. With 5 bases removed from V and 8 bases from J, the gap between germline ends came to 16 bases. CDR3 region: CASSNYVPYHSPLHF. Here the CDR3 DNA reads TGTGCCAGCAGTAACTACGTACCCTACCATTCACCCCTCCACTTT.

The CDR3: CASSLTGTDTQYF. Here the CDR3 DNA reads TGTGCCAGCAGCTTGACAGGCACAGATACGCAGTATTTT. The chain joins TRBV7-2 to TRBJ2-3, with a weak D call TRBD1 (5 bases). Germline V gene lookup returns CDR1 SGHTA and CDR2 FQGNSA. This CDR3 has 13 amino acids. V was shortened by 3 bases and J by 1 base, with 5 bases between the two germline ends.

This clone was seen a single time. The J gene is TRBJ2-7, the V gene TRBV27; TRBD1 matches 8 bases. With V trimmed by 6 bases and J by 6 bases, 10 bases remained unmatched. CDR1 is MNHEY, CDR2 SMNVEV, per germline (reference sequence). The CDR3 length is 14 residues. CDR3 nucleotides: TGTGCCAGCAGCCCTACAGGGGGGATGTTCGAGCAGTACTTC. This codes for CASSPTGGMFEQYF.

The genes are TRBV7-8 and TRBJ1-1, with a weak D call TRBD1 (6 bases). Per the germline V gene, CDR1 is SGHVS and CDR2 is FQNEAQ. V lost 5 bases and J lost 10, with 17 bases in between. This CDR3 comprises 13 residues. In DNA, the CDR3 is TGTGCCAGCAGCCAGGGGAGGGGGGTTGGAGCTTTCTTT. It encodes CASSQGRGVGAFF.

The chain joins TRBV6-4 to TRBJ2-2; 9 bases line up with TRBD2. The V gene's germline CDR1 is MRHNA and CDR2 SNTAGT. The CDR3 has 16 amino acids. The junction had 0 bases not matched to a gene; V was cut back by 0 bases and J by 1 base. The CDR3 region has the DNA TGTGCCAGCAGTGACTCAGCGGGGGGGAACACCGGGGAGCTGTTTTTT. This gives the protein CASSDSAGGNTGELFF.

By its share, this clone is medium-sized. The chain links TRBV14 to TRBJ2-3; D is perhaps TRBD2 (5 bases). Germline CDR1 SGHDN, CDR2 FVKESK. This CDR3 is built from 14 residues. V gave up 2 bases and J gave up 2 bases, with 8 bases separating them. DNA for the CDR3: TGTGCCAGCAGCCAATCACTAGTCACAGATACGCAGTATTTT. It specifies CASSQSLVTDTQYF.

The chain links TRBV7-6 to TRBJ2-3; possible D gene TRBD2, 6 bases. There are 15 residues in the CDR3. Trimming cost V 8 bases and J 3 bases, with 18 bases left between them. Germline CDR1 SGHVS, CDR2 FNYEAQ. The CDR3 loop reads CASSWGTGGTDTQYF. The DNA for the CDR3 is TGTGCCAGCTCCTGGGGGACCGGAGGGACAGATACGCAGTATTTT.

The chain has TRBV6-5 and TRBJ1-5; D uncertain. The CDR3 is 13 residues long. Deletions cut 4 bases from V and 3 bases from J, with 7 bases between. Germline lookup yields CDR1 MNHEY and CDR2 SVGAGI. The CDR3 region is CASSWEDNQPQHF. Written as DNA, the CDR3 is TGTGCCAGCAGTTGGGAGGACAATCAGCCCCAGCATTTT.

The DNA for the CDR3 is TGTGCCAGCAGCCAAGGGACTAGCGCCCAGGATACGCAGTATTTT. This translates into CASSQGTSAQDTQYF. The chain is built from TRBV5-4 and TRBJ2-3; the match to TRBD2 covers 10 bases. This CDR3 region has 15 residues. Unmatched junction bases numbered 8, after V lost 4 bases and J lost 6 bases. From germline, CDR1 is SGHNT and CDR2 YYREEE (reference sequence).

The chain is built from TRBV10-3 and TRBJ2-5, with TRBD2 matching 11 bases. Germline CDR1 is ENHRY and CDR2 is SYGVKD. V dropped 7 bases and J dropped 1; count of bases not matched to a gene: 8. CDR3 length: 16 residues. CDR3 loop: CAIMPGLAGRQETQYF. In DNA, the CDR3 is TGTGCCATCATGCCCGGACTAGCGGGTCGCCAAGAGACCCAGTACTTC.

The J gene is TRBJ1-1, the V gene TRBV11-3, with a weak D call TRBD1 (6 bases). Trimming removed 5 bases at V and 4 bases at J, with 17 bases between. Germline V gene sequence: CDR1 SGHNT, CDR2 YENEEA. The length of the CDR3 is 15 residues. The CDR3 nucleotides are TGTGCCAGCAGCATCGGGACAAGCATTTCCACTGAAGCTTTCTTT. Translation: CASSIGTSISTEAFF.